This TCR beta chain is drawn from a study of T-cell memory formation after mild COVID-19. Turning to the study itself: In these data, TCR clusters were largely donor specific. Findings and limits, study-wide: CD8+ contracting clones occupied EMRA, while CD4+ ones occupied mainly CM and EM. There was a balanced CD4/CD8 profile in clones contracting day 15 to 85, and later expanders leaned CD4+.

TCRalpha and TCRbeta libraries used 5'RACE with constant-segment primers and UMIs. TCRdb processed the 5' RACE reads anew with MiXCR; each CDR3 protein has one entry. In the table there are under 300,000 distinct CDR3 sequences, around 15% of which are singletons. The CDR3 contains 13 residues. V gave up 3 bases and J gave up 6 bases; unmatched junction bases: 3. CDR1 is GTSNPN and CDR2 is SVGIG in the germline V gene (reference sequence). This clonotype was found a few times. No antigen is known for it. Sequenced material: PBMCs or a T cell subset sorted from them (not recorded which). The receptor's source is a man aged 18 to 29 who had mild COVID-19 (a few samples of this study predate the infection). Cell type and time point are not known. The genes are TRBV30 and TRBJ2-2; 8 bases fit TRBD1. The CDR3 reads CAWRVTGAGELFF. The CDR3 DNA is TGTGCCTGGAGGGTGACAGGGGCCGGGGAGCTGTTTTTT.